The 21 T cell receptor beta chains below all came from one sample that was sequenced in a study of cytomegalovirus exposure and HLA in healthy donors. This PCR relied on a set of 60 Vbeta primers and 13 Jbeta primers. Profiled with immunoSEQ multiplex PCR; TCRdb holds only in-frame clones, not every one. The sample records some 100,000 clones, 65% to 85% being singletons. Sample: PBMCs. Receptors were obtained from a man in his fifties in good health and CMV-seronegative.

The V call is TRBV11-2, the J call TRBJ2-1; D gene uncertain. The CDR3 is 18 residues long. With 0 bases removed from V and 0 bases from J, the gap between germline ends came to 15 bases. Germline V gene sequence: CDR1 SGHAT, CDR2 FQNNGV. CDR3 sequence: CASSLEPSYISSYNEQFF. CDR3 bases: TGTGCCAGCAGCTTAGAGCCTTCATATATCAGCTCCTACAATGAGCAGTTCTTC.

The rearrangement uses TRBV28 and TRBJ2-5; 10 nucleotides align to TRBD2. Germline V gene lookup returns CDR1 MDHEN and CDR2 SYDVKM. This CDR3 is 16 amino acids long. V lost 7 bases to trimming and J lost 5 bases; unmatched junction nucleotides: 13. The DNA for the CDR3 is TGTGCCAGCACCGCGGGGAGCGGGGGGGCCGAGGAGACCCAGTACTTC. It codes for CASTAGSGGAEETQYF.

The chain links TRBV11-2 to TRBJ2-7; TRBD2 is a possible D gene (5 bases). This CDR3 region has 12 residues. V gave up 0 bases and J gave up 12 bases, with 12 bases separating them. The germline CDR1 and CDR2 sequences are SGHAT and FQNNGV. CDR3 residues: CASSLDRGFRYF. The CDR3, as DNA: TGTGCCAGCAGCTTAGATCGGGGATTTAGGTACTTC.

This clone was observed a handful of times. V and J are TRBV7-2 and TRBJ1-4; 7 positions match TRBD1. Germline assignment: CDR1 SGHTA and CDR2 FQGNSA. The CDR3 contains 14 residues. Trimming took 4 bases from V and 8 from J; bases not matched to a gene: 7. The CDR3 loop reads CASSSTGRREKLFF. Here the CDR3 DNA reads TGTGCCAGCAGCTCGACAGGGCGGAGGGAAAAACTGTTTTTT.

CDR3 sequence (DNA): TGTGCCTGGAGTTTAGTCCCTGGGGCCAACGTCCTGACTTTC. Its translation is CAWSLVPGANVLTF. The chain joins TRBV30 to TRBJ2-6; D uncertain. The CDR3 length is 14 residues. V was shortened by 2 bases and J by 2 bases, with 7 bases between the two germline ends. The germline V gene has CDR1 GTSNPN and CDR2 SVGIG (reference sequence).

The chain is built from TRBV5-1 and TRBJ2-5, with D maybe TRBD1 (6 bases). V was clipped by 2 bases and J by 5 bases, with 10 bases between them. CDR3 length equals 13 residues. Germline values: CDR1 SGHRS, CDR2 YFSETQ. The CDR3 reads CASSFRQEETQYF. CDR3 DNA sequence: TGCGCCAGCAGCTTCCGACAGGAGGAGACCCAGTACTTC. The entire variable domain, with the rest obtained from reference TRBV5-1 and TRBJ2-5, is as follows: KAGVTQTPRYLIKTRGQQVTLSCSPISGHRSVSWYQQTPGQGLQFLFEYFSETQRNKGNFPGRFSGRQFSNSRSEMNVSTLELGDSALYLCASSFRQEETQYFGPGTRLLVL.

The chain has TRBV27 and TRBJ1-5; no firm D call. CDR3 length: 14 residues. The ends were cut back, 2 bases at V and 2 bases at J, with 7 bases in the middle. CDR1 and CDR2 (germline): MNHEY, SMNVEV (reference sequence). The CDR3 DNA reads as TGTGCCAGCAGTTTAAGGCAGGGCAATCAGCCCCAGCATTTT. Translating it yields CASSLRQGNQPQHF.

The V and J genes are TRBV2 and TRBJ2-3, with 9 bases aligning to TRBD2. The V and J ends lost 3 bases and 1 base, in that order; junction bases with no gene match: 5. The germline gives CDR1 SNHLY, CDR2 FYNNEI. This CDR3 spans 16 amino acids. The CDR3 nucleotides read TGTGCCAGCAGTGATATAGCGGGGGCCGGCACAGATACGCAGTATTTT. Translation gives CASSDIAGAGTDTQYF.

This clone was seen a handful of times. The chain combines TRBV19 with TRBJ2-1, with 7 bases identical to TRBD2. In germline, CDR1 is LNHDA, CDR2 SQIVND (reference sequence). Trimming cost V 5 bases and J 8 bases; bases outside gene matches: 9. The CDR3 consists of 14 residues. The CDR3 DNA follows: TGTGCCAGTAGTGGACTTGGGGGGGTCTATGAGCAGTTCTTC. As protein: CASSGLGGVYEQFF.

J is TRBJ1-2 and V is TRBV28; 7 bases map to TRBD1. V shed 5 bases and J 4 bases; nucleotides not matched to a gene: 10. Per germline, CDR1 MDHEN and CDR2 SYDVKM. CDR3 length equals 15 residues. DNA for the CDR3: TGTGCCAGCAGTCCTTCGACAGGGTGGAGCTATGGCTACACCTTC. Translation: CASSPSTGWSYGYTF.

This clone was picked up one time. V and J are TRBV7-3 and TRBJ2-3; D gene ambiguous. The CDR3 extends over 16 amino acids. CDR1 is SGHTA and CDR2 is FQGTGA in the germline V gene. Trimming left V 3 bases short and J 1 base short, with 14 bases between. Written as DNA, the CDR3 is TGTGCCAGCAGCTTGAGCGCGCGCTTGGGCACAGATACGCAGTATTTT. Protein product: CASSLSARLGTDTQYF.

The chain couples TRBV27 to TRBJ1-1; D is uncertain. V lost 4 bases to trimming and J lost 4 bases, with 10 bases between them. Germline CDR1 MNHEY, CDR2 SMNVEV (reference sequence). The CDR3 sequence is 13 residues long. The CDR3 coding sequence is TGTGCCAGCAGTTCCTCTCGGTCCACTGAAGCTTTCTTT. As protein: CASSSSRSTEAFF.

The chain joins TRBV9 to TRBJ2-2; tentatively, D is TRBD1 (6 bases). With 0 bases removed from V and 8 bases from J, the gap between germline ends came to 11 bases. The CDR3 totals 14 residues. Germline V gene lookup returns CDR1 SGDLS and CDR2 YYNGEE. The CDR3 here is CASSVGTVNGELFF. For the CDR3, the DNA is TGTGCCAGCAGCGTAGGGACAGTCAATGGGGAGCTGTTTTTT. The variable domain in full, completed from reference TRBV9 and TRBJ2-2, reads DSGVTQTPKHLITATGQRVTLRCSPRSGDLSVYWYQQSLDQGLQFLIQYYNGEERAKGNILERFSAQQFPDLHSELNLSSLELGDSALYFCASSVGTVNGELFFGEGSRLTVL.

This CDR3 is CASSSSRDSQFF. For the CDR3, the DNA is TGTGCCAGCAGTTCGTCTCGGGACTCTCAGTTCTTC. V is TRBV7-9 and J is TRBJ2-1, with a tentative D call TRBD2 (6 bases). CDR1 and CDR2 from the germline V gene are SEHNR and FQNEAQ (reference sequence). The V gene lost 6 bases and the J gene lost 13 bases, with 16 bases spanning the gap. The CDR3 sequence is 12 residues long. Looking up the rest from reference TRBV7-9 and TRBJ2-1 gives the full variable domain: DTGVSQNPRHKITKRGQNVTFRCDPISEHNRLYWYRQTLGQGPEFLTYFQNEAQLEKSRLLSDRFSAERPKGSFSTLEIQRTEQGDSAMYLCASSSSRDSQFFGPGTRLTVL.

This clone was counted a few times. The chain joins TRBV18 to TRBJ1-4; D perhaps matches TRBD1 (5 bases). This CDR3 spans 15 amino acids. In germline, CDR1 is KGHSH, CDR2 LQKENI. V was shortened by 0 bases and J by 6 bases, with 11 bases between the two germline ends. CDR3 nucleotide sequence: TGTGCCAGCTCACCACCGGGGGGTTTGGATGAAAAACTGTTTTTT. This gives the protein CASSPPGGLDEKLFF.

This clone came up a few times. The J gene is TRBJ2-7, the V gene TRBV9, with TRBD1 identical over 9 bases. Germline CDR1 SGDLS, CDR2 YYNGEE. The CDR3 spans 15 residues. Losses at the gene ends were 3 bases for V and 0 bases for J; bases not matched to a gene: 4. The CDR3 region is CASSGGQGFSYEQYF. The DNA for the CDR3 is TGTGCCAGCAGCGGGGGACAGGGATTCTCCTACGAGCAGTACTTC.

The gene calls are TRBV10-3 and TRBJ2-3; 8 bases fit TRBD2. The CDR3 loop spans 15 amino acids. V lost 6 bases to trimming and J lost 4 bases; unmatched junction nucleotides: 9. Germline V gives CDR1 ENHRY, CDR2 SYGVKD. The CDR3 coding sequence is TGTGCCATCAGCTCCGGGACTAGGGGGGCAGATACGCAGTATTTT. Encoded protein: CAISSGTRGADTQYF.

The J gene is TRBJ2-1, the V gene TRBV11-3; 7 bases align to TRBD2. V was clipped by 2 bases and J by 7 bases; unmatched bases: 17. CDR3 size: 18 residues. Germline CDR1 and CDR2: SGHNT and YENEEA. The CDR3 loop reads CASSLRRKGGGRENEQFF. For the CDR3, the DNA is TGTGCCAGCAGCTTAAGGCGGAAAGGCGGGGGAAGGGAAAATGAGCAGTTCTTC.

The chain employs TRBV19 and TRBJ1-5, with D possibly being TRBD1 (5 bases). The CDR3 contains 13 residues. Looked up from germline, CDR1 is LNHDA and CDR2 is SQIVND (reference sequence). The V end lost 5 bases, the J end lost 7 bases, and 12 bases lay between the germline ends. This CDR3 is CASSPGLGQPQHF. The CDR3 coding sequence is TGTGCCAGTAGTCCAGGGCTTGGGCAGCCCCAGCATTTT.

The chain couples TRBV5-1 to TRBJ1-6, with D possibly TRBD1 on 5 matching bases. V dropped 1 base and J dropped 7 bases, with 12 bases sitting between them. Germline V CDR1 and CDR2: SGHRS, YFSETQ. CDR3 size: 15 residues. The CDR3 sequence: CASSLSGQTNSPLHF. DNA of the CDR3: TGCGCCAGCAGCTTGTCAGGGCAGACCAATTCACCCCTCCACTTT.

The chain joins TRBV28 to TRBJ1-6; 9 nucleotides align to TRBD1. The V gene end was trimmed by 6 bases and the J gene end by 9 bases; junction bases not matched to a gene: 6. This CDR3 contains 14 residues. Germline values: CDR1 MDHEN, CDR2 SYDVKM. CDR3 DNA: TGTGCCAGCAGCGCCGGGACAGGGCGTTCACCCCTCCACTTT. Translation: CASSAGTGRSPLHF.